This TCR beta chain stems from a study of shared clonotypes between healthy human individuals. At the level of the study: For every donor, three CD4 naive, three CD4 memory, two CD8 naive and one CD8 memory plates were used. Study conclusions and caveats: Even with large depth, rarefaction showed that sorted-subset sequencing was incomplete. In this cohort, only blood was sampled, and tissue repertoires likely differ.

Method: immunoSEQ multiplex PCR; TCRdb's copy keeps in-frame clones and lacks some. The sample carries hundreds of thousands of clones, 85% to 95% recorded once. CD8 cells regarded as naive lacked CD45RO, were positively chosen for CCR7, and omitted terminally differentiated effector memory CD45RA+ cells. Losses at the gene ends were 2 bases for V and 6 bases for J; bases not matched to a gene: 6. The CDR3 extends over 15 amino acids. Germline lookup yields CDR1 MNHNY and CDR2 SVGAGI (reference sequence). Notes on this clone: The antigen remains undetermined.

Sequenced material: naive CD8+ T cells sorted from blood. The source of this sequence is a man in his thirties or forties in good health. This sequence joins TRBV6-6 and TRBJ2-7, with TRBD2 matching 11 bases. The DNA for the CDR3 is TGTGCCAGCAGTTACAATAGCGGGAGGGCCCGCGAGCAGTACTTC. It codes for CASSYNSGRAREQYF.